This is a list of T cell receptor beta chains from one sample in a study of response to subunit inactivated influenza vaccine. TCRdb re-called the RT-PCR reads with MiXCR, one entry per CDR3 protein. The top ten hold less than 7% of the sample, which has hundreds of thousands of distinct CDR3 sequences, about 15% seen once. Material: PBMCs from blood, obtained less than 15 days before vaccination. These TCRs come from a man aged 50 or older who received an inactivated influenza vaccine. The CDR3 runs from the conserved cysteine through the conserved F or W. D genes are given only for firm matches. Clone size, where shown, is once, few, many, or a class for clones that have expanded.

d_call,j_call,v_call,clone_size,cdr3_aa,cdr3_nt
NA,TRBJ2-4,TRBV20-1,NA,CSADVGAKNIQYF,TGCAGTGCTGATGTCGGTGCCAAAAACATTCAGTACTTC
TRBD2,TRBJ2-1,TRBV12-3/TRBV12-4,NA,CASSWTSGGEGTNEQFF,TGTGCCAGCAGTTGGACTAGCGGGGGGGAAGGAACGAATGAGCAGTTCTTC
TRBD1,TRBJ2-1,TRBV6-5,few,CASSYRGGRNNEQFF,TGTGCCAGCAGTTACCGAGGGGGCAGGAACAATGAGCAGTTCTTC
TRBD1,TRBJ2-6,TRBV5-1,NA,CASRLEGASSGANVLTF,TGCGCCAGCAGACTTGAGGGGGCCTCCTCTGGGGCCAACGTCCTGACTTTC
TRBD1,TRBJ1-1,TRBV5-1,many,CASSLTGGNTEAFF,TGTGCCAGCAGTCTTACAGGGGGGAACACTGAAGCTTTCTTT
TRBD1,TRBJ1-1,TRBV7-9,NA,CASSAGQGRTEAFF,TGTGCCAGCAGCGCGGGACAGGGGAGGACTGAAGCTTTCTTT
NA,TRBJ1-4,TRBV5-1,NA,CASSLQEPNEKLFF,TGCGCCAGCAGCTTACAGGAGCCGAATGAAAAACTGTTTTTT
TRBD1,TRBJ2-5,TRBV4-3,few,CASSLGHLGTGGEETQYF,TGCGCCAGCAGCCTGGGTCACCTTGGGACAGGGGGCGAAGAGACCCAGTACTTC
NA,TRBJ1-6,TRBV25-1,few,CASSEQGSYNSPLHF,TGTGCCAGCAGTGAACAGGGCTCCTATAATTCACCCCTCCACTTT
NA,TRBJ2-7,TRBV28,NA,CASIIGGKGGEQYF,TGTGCCAGCATCATAGGGGGGAAAGGGGGCGAGCAGTACTTC
TRBD2,TRBJ2-3,TRBV11-2,NA,CASSLWGTSGRASTDTQYF,TGTGCCAGCAGCTTATGGGGGACTAGCGGGAGGGCCTCCACAGATACGCAGTATTTT
TRBD1,TRBJ2-1,TRBV11-1,NA,CASSLQGASNEQFF,TGTGCCAGCAGCTTACAGGGGGCATCCAATGAGCAGTTCTTC
NA,TRBJ2-5,TRBV18,NA,CASSPRDSGETQYF,TGTGCCAGCTCACCTAGGGACTCCGGGGAGACCCAGTACTTC
TRBD1,TRBJ2-2,TRBV7-2,few,CASSRGQGAMKLFF,TGTGCCAGCAGCCGGGGACAGGGGGCGATGAAGCTGTTTTTT
NA,TRBJ1-5,TRBV20-1,NA,CSARGPHHGNQPQHF,TGCAGTGCTAGAGGTCCGCATCATGGCAATCAGCCCCAGCATTTT
TRBD2,TRBJ2-7,TRBV20-1,NA,CSARDQLSSGEKSSYEQYF,TGCAGTGCTAGAGACCAGCTTAGTAGCGGGGAAAAGAGCTCCTACGAGCAGTACTTC
NA,TRBJ2-1,TRBV4-1,few,CASSQLRWDEQFF,TGCGCCAGCAGCCAGCTAAGATGGGATGAGCAGTTCTTC
TRBD1,TRBJ1-2,TRBV11-2,NA,CASSLVDRAPVGDTF,TGTGCCAGCAGCTTAGTCGACAGGGCCCCGGTAGGCGACACCTTC
NA,TRBJ2-7,TRBV29-1,few,CSVESASGLVYEQYF,TGCAGCGTTGAGTCCGCATCCGGGTTGGTCTACGAGCAGTACTTC
NA,TRBJ2-7,TRBV6-2/TRBV6-3,NA,CASRQDYSYEQYF,TGTGCCAGCAGACAGGACTACTCCTACGAGCAGTACTTC
NA,TRBJ1-6,TRBV15,NA,CATSSPNLNSPLHF,TGTGCCACCAGCAGCCCTAATCTGAATTCACCCCTCCACTTT
NA,TRBJ2-2,TRBV10-3,few,CAYGQSGELFF,TGTGCCTACGGACAGTCCGGGGAGCTGTTTTTT
TRBD1,TRBJ1-6,TRBV11-1,many,CASSEGGQASSYNSPLHF,TGTGCCAGCAGTGAAGGGGGACAGGCGAGCTCCTATAATTCACCCCTCCACTTT
TRBD2,TRBJ2-1,TRBV7-8,NA,CASSGRLAGGVNEQFF,TGTGCCAGCAGCGGGCGGCTAGCGGGAGGGGTGAATGAGCAGTTCTTC
TRBD1,TRBJ1-1,TRBV10-2,NA,CASMGQRNTEAFF,TGCGCCAGCATGGGACAGAGGAACACTGAAGCTTTCTTT